The clone carrying this T cell receptor (beta chain) appeared once. The antigen is not known. The sample is drawn from a study of glioma-infiltrating T cells after dendritic cell vaccination. Study context: Monocyte-derived dendritic cells, cultured less than 9 days with IL-4 and GM-CSF, were pulsed with autologous tumor lysate. Three intradermal dendritic cell vaccine injections were given every two weeks. Study-wide findings and caveats: Higher TCR clonality did not directly relate to longer survival.

None of the glioblastoma patients had an isocitrate dehydrogenase mutation. TCRdb's table, derived via immunoSEQ multiplex PCR, lists solely in-frame clones and lacks some. This repertoire shows roughly 100,000 clones, roughly 79% found once; its top ten account for 10% to 15%. V was clipped by 1 base and J by 4 bases; unmatched bases: 15. The germline V gene encodes CDR1 LNHNV and CDR2 YYDKDF (reference sequence). The CDR3 is 20 residues long. This clonotype originated in a human donor with glioblastoma. Sample: blood, taken before dendritic cell vaccination. V usage is TRBV15 and J usage is TRBJ2-1; 11 bases align to TRBD1. The CDR3 here is CATSRVGTGGEGQPYNEQFF. CDR3 coding DNA: TGTGCCACCAGCAGAGTTGGGACAGGGGGAGAGGGACAACCATACAATGAGCAGTTCTTC.